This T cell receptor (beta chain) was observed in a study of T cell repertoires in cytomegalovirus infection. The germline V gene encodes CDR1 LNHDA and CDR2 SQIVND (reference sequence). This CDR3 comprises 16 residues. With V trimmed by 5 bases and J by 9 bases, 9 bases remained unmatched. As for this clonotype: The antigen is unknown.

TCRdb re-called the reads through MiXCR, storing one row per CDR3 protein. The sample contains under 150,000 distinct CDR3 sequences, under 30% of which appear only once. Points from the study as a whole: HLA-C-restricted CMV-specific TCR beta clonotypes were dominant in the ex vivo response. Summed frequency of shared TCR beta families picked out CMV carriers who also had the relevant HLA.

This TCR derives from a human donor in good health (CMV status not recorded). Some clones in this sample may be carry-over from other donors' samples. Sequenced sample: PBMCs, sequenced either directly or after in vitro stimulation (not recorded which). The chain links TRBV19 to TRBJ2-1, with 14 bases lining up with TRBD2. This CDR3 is CASSVTSGRASGEQFF. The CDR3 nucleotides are TGTGCCAGTAGTGTGACTAGCGGGAGGGCCAGCGGTGAGCAGTTCTTC.